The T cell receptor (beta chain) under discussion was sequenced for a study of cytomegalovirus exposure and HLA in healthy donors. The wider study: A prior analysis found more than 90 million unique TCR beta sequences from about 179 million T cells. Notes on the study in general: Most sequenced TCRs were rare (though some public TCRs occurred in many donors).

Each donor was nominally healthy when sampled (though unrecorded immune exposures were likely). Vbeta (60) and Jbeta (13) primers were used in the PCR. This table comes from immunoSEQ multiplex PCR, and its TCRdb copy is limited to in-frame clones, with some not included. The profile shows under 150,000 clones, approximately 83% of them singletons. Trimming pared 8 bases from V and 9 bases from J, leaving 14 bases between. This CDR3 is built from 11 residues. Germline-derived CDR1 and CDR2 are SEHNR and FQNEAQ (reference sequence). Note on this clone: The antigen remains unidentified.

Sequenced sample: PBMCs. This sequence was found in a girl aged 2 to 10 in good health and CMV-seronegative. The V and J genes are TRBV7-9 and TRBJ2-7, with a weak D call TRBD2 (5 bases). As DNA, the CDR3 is TGTGCCAGCGGACTGCAAGATATGCAGTACTTC. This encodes CASGLQDMQYF.